This T cell receptor (beta chain) derives from a study of T cell responses to AZD1222 COVID-19 vaccine. With 2 bases removed from V and 3 bases from J, the gap between germline ends came to 12 bases. CDR1 and CDR2 (germline): SGHRS, YFSETQ. The CDR3 runs 14 residues. Only one count was recorded for this clone. TCRdb's table, derived via immunoSEQ multiplex PCR, lists solely in-frame clones and lacks some. The repertoire has 150,000 to 200,000 clones, about 90% of them found once; the top ten carry 2.7%. The input for sequencing was peripheral blood, taken on day 0 of MenACWY control vaccination. The TCR comes from an adult in good health. This rearrangement joins TRBV5-1 to TRBJ2-7; no reliable D call. The CDR3 region is CASSLGRIGYEQYF. The CDR3 nucleotides read TGCGCCAGCAGCTTAGGTAGGATTGGCTACGAGCAGTACTTC.